The TCR beta chain under discussion was sequenced for a study of T cell clonotyping in hematopoietic cell transplantation. Study outcomes and limitations: Pathologically expanded recipient clonotypes increased progressively from day 30 to day 180 as diversity fell.

In regard to this clone: The antigen remains unidentified.

This CDR3 is 13 amino acids long. CDR1 and CDR2 from the germline V gene are MNHEY and SMNVEV (reference sequence). The V gene lost 3 bases and the J gene lost 4 bases, with 9 bases spanning the gap. Time point meaning: recipient sample about 28 days before transplant, after cytoreduction. Profiled with immunoSEQ multiplex PCR; TCRdb holds only in-frame clones, not every one. Of about 16,000 clones in the sample, 90% to 95% were seen once. The sequence derives from a man in his late teens or twenties with biphenotypic leukemia. Some clones in this sample may be carry-over from other donors' samples. The chain links TRBV27 to TRBJ1-2; perhaps TRBD1 as D (5 bases). The sequencing used peripheral blood mononuclear cells, collected before stem cell transplant. Here the CDR3 reads CASSFRGGYGYTF. CDR3 bases: TGTGCCAGCAGTTTCCGGGGGGGCTATGGCTACACCTTC.